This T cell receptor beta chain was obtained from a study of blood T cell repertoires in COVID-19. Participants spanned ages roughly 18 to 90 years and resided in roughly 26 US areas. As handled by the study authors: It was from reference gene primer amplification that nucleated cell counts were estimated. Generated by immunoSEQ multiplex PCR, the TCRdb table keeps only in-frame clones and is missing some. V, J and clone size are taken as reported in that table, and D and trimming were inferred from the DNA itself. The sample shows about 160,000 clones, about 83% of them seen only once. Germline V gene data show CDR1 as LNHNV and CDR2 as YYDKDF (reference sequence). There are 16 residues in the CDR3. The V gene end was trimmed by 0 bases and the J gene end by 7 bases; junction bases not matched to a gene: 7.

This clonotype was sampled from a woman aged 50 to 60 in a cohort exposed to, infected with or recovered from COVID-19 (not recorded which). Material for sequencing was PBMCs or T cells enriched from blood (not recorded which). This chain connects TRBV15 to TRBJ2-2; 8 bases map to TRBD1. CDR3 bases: TGTGCCACCAGCAGAGATCCGCAGGGGGCGAACGGGGAGCTGTTTTTT. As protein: CATSRDPQGANGELFF.